One sample yielded the 21 T cell receptor beta chains listed below, sequenced in a study of T cells expressing NK-cell markers. TCRdb re-analyzed the 5' RACE reads; it lists each CDR3 protein once, without DNA. The sample's table shows 500,000 to 600,000 distinct CDR3 sequences. The specimen was blood T cells: a sorted CD56 or NKG2C T cell subset, CD4+ or CD8+ T cells, or bulk PBMC T cells (not recorded which). The source is a man between 18 and 35 years old in good health.

The V call is TRBV4-2, the J call TRBJ2-7; the TCRdb call, TRBD2, lacks DNA for checking. Germline CDR1 LGHNA, CDR2 YNFKEQ. This CDR3 has 17 residues. This CDR3 is CASSQFPPTGLMYEQYF.

This chain joins TRBV20-1 and TRBJ2-5; the D gene TCRdb calls, TRBD2, cannot be checked with no DNA. CDR3 length: 16 residues. Germline V lookup: CDR1 DFQATT, CDR2 SNEGSKA (reference sequence). The CDR3: CSARGPSGSSTETQYF.

CDR3 protein: CASSFLPGLVGLGGSYNEQFF. The chain carries TRBV5-1 and TRBJ2-1; the TCRdb D gene call, TRBD2, has no DNA to confirm it. The CDR3 is 21 amino acids. CDR1 and CDR2 from the germline V gene are SGHRS and YFSETQ.

CDR3 region: CASSQDRESYNEQFF. The chain uses TRBV4-2 and TRBJ2-1. CDR1 and CDR2 from the germline V gene are LGHNA and YNFKEQ. CDR3 length: 15 amino acids.

The V gene is TRBV30, the J gene TRBJ1-6. This CDR3 is 12 amino acids long. Germline-derived CDR1 and CDR2 are GTSNPN and SVGIG (reference sequence). CDR3 region: CARSHKASPLHF.

This chain links TRBV12-3 or TRBV12-4 with TRBJ2-2; TCRdb outputs TRBD2, but without DNA this stays unchecked. The CDR3 runs 15 residues. The CDR3 here is CASSGLARFSGELFF.

The CDR3 sequence: CASSRRGDMSYNEQFF. The chain is built from TRBV11-2 and TRBJ2-1; TCRdb outputs TRBD1, but without DNA this stays unchecked. Germline CDR1 reads SGHAT; CDR2 reads FQNNGV. CDR3 length equals 16 residues. The full variable domain, rest sourced from reference TRBV11-2 and TRBJ2-1, is EAGVAQSPRYKIIEKRQSVAFWCNPISGHATLYWYQQILGQGPKLLIQFQNNGVVDDSQLPKDRFSAERLKGVDSTLKIQPAKLEDSAVYLCASSRRGDMSYNEQFFGPGTRLTVL.

V gene TRBV4-3 combines with J gene TRBJ2-2; TCRdb lists TRBD1, though no DNA is available to test this call. The germline V gene has CDR1 LGHNA and CDR2 YSLEER. The CDR3 covers 15 residues. CDR3 protein: CASSQDLTDTGELFF.

This chain joins TRBV10-3 and TRBJ1-3; TCRdb returns TRBD1, unconfirmable since there is no DNA. The CDR3 loop spans 15 amino acids. Looked up from germline, CDR1 is ENHRY and CDR2 is SYGVKD. CDR3 in amino acids: CAISEGGGRGNTIYF.

The CDR3 reads CASSTGQGPTTPQHF. The chain links TRBV21-1 to TRBJ1-5; TCRdb indicates TRBD1, and absent DNA this call remains unverified. TRBV21-1 represents a pseudogene. The CDR3 is made up of 15 amino acids.

The chain carries TRBV20-1 and TRBJ2-2; TCRdb picks TRBD2, but there is no DNA to check that call. The length of the CDR3 is 16 residues. The germline V gene has CDR1 DFQATT and CDR2 SNEGSKA (reference sequence). CDR3 in amino acids: CSAREAGRANTGELFF.

The chain is built from TRBV7-2 and TRBJ1-1. Germline assignment: CDR1 SGHTA and CDR2 FQGNSA. The CDR3 covers 13 residues. The CDR3 sequence is CASSFPRLTEAFF.

The V call is TRBV5-1, the J call TRBJ1-1; TCRdb calls TRBD1, which cannot be checked without DNA. This CDR3 comprises 15 residues. In germline, CDR1 is SGHRS, CDR2 YFSETQ. This CDR3 is CASSLGSGAGTEAFF.

The chain carries TRBV6-2 or TRBV6-3 and TRBJ2-7; the D call of TRBD1 rests on TCRdb alone, since no DNA is present to check it. The CDR3 is 14 residues long. Germline CDR1 is MNHEY and CDR2 is SVGEGT. The CDR3 spells CASKLAGQSYEQYF.

This sequence joins TRBV18 and TRBJ2-7; TCRdb picks TRBD1, but there is no DNA to check that call. Germline CDR1 is KGHSH and CDR2 is LQKENI. This CDR3 has 15 residues. The CDR3 loop reads CASSPPGQGAYEQYF.

This rearrangement joins TRBV6-2 or TRBV6-3 to TRBJ1-2. The V gene's germline CDR1 is MNHEY and CDR2 SVGEGT. CDR3 length equals 13 residues. The CDR3 loop reads CASSYGGSLGYTF.

The rearrangement links TRBV9 to TRBJ2-1; without DNA, the TCRdb call of TRBD2 cannot be checked. The CDR3 length is 14 residues. Germline values: CDR1 SGDLS, CDR2 YYNGEE. Here the CDR3 reads CASSDTSGKNEQFF.

V and J are TRBV11-2 and TRBJ2-2; TCRdb gives TRBD2 as the D gene, but with no DNA this cannot be confirmed. CDR3 length: 14 amino acids. Germline loops: CDR1 SGHAT, CDR2 FQNNGV. The CDR3 loop reads CASASGRSTGELFF.

The chain uses TRBV9 and TRBJ2-5; TCRdb reports TRBD2, a call that lacks DNA to check it against. The germline gives CDR1 SGDLS, CDR2 YYNGEE. CDR3 length: 14 residues. The CDR3 is CASSEGRGTETQYF.

The J gene is TRBJ2-3, the V gene TRBV29-1; the D gene TCRdb calls, TRBD2, cannot be checked with no DNA. CDR3 size: 15 residues. Germline CDR1 and CDR2: SQVTM and ANQGSEA. CDR3: CSVEVAGGRPDTQYF.

CDR3 sequence reads: CASQTLTGQGYYEQYF. The chain couples TRBV21-1 to TRBJ2-7; TCRdb lists TRBD1, though no DNA is available to test this call. TRBV21-1 is recorded as a pseudogene. The length of the CDR3 is 16 residues.